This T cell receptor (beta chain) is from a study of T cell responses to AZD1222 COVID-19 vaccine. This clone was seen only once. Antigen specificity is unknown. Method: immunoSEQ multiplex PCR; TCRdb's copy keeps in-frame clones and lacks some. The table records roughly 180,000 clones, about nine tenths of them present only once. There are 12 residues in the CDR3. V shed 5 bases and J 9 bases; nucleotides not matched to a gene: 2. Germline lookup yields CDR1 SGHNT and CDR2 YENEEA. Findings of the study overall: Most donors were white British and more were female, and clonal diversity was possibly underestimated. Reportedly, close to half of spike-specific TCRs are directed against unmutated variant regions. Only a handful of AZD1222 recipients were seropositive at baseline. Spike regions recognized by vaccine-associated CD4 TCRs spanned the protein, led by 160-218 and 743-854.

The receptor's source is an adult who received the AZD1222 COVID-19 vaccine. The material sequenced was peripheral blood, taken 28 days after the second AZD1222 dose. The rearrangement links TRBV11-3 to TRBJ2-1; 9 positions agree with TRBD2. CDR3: CASSTLAGEQFF. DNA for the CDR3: TGTGCCAGCAGCACACTAGCGGGTGAGCAGTTCTTC.